The rows below give T cell receptor beta chains drawn from one sample of a study of T cell changes during pregnancy in multiple sclerosis. TCRdb keeps only in-frame clones here, not all; method: immunoSEQ multiplex PCR. The data show some 64,000 clones, 90% seen once. The sample was peripheral blood, taken in the second trimester of pregnancy. These receptors were taken from a female donor in good health, enrolled as a control in a pregnancy study. Each CDR3 is given with its conserved first and last residue. The D gene is left open where the match is weak.

CDR3 protein	CDR3 DNA	J gene	CDR3 length	D gene	V gene
CASLGQLRYGYTF	TGTGCCAGCCTAGGACAGCTGCGTTATGGCTACACCTTC	TRBJ1-2	13	.	TRBV2
CASSLESSPTLGTQYF	TGCGCCAGCAGCTTGGAGTCTAGCCCGACTCTTGGGACCCAGTACTTC	TRBJ2-5	16	.	TRBV5-1
CATSRDLENSPLHF	TGTGCCACCAGCAGAGATCTAGAAAATTCACCCCTCCACTTT	TRBJ1-6	14	.	TRBV15
CASMGTWGSYEQYF	TGCGCCAGCATGGGGACTTGGGGGTCCTACGAGCAGTACTTC	TRBJ2-7	14	.	TRBV5-1
CASPDSPGGQETQYF	TGCGCCAGCCCGGACAGTCCAGGGGGCCAAGAGACCCAGTACTTC	TRBJ2-5	15	TRBD1	TRBV10-1
CASSQRLGGDEKLFF	TGTGCCAGCAGCCAACGTCTGGGGGGAGATGAAAAACTGTTTTTT	TRBJ1-4	15	.	TRBV5-6
CASSEVGAGWQYF	TGTGCCAGCAGTGAAGTGGGGGCAGGGTGGCAGTACTTC	TRBJ2-7	13	.	TRBV6-1
CASSLTGFGQPQHF	TGTGCCAGCAGCTTGACAGGGTTCGGTCAGCCCCAGCATTTT	TRBJ1-5	14	.	TRBV5-8
CATQTGGSGYTF	TGTGCCACTCAGACAGGGGGCTCGGGCTACACCTTC	TRBJ1-2	12	TRBD1	TRBV2
CAIRQGLNGIQYF	TGTGCCATCAGGCAGGGGTTGAATGGCATTCAGTACTTC	TRBJ2-4	13	.	TRBV10-3
CASSLDRVVETQYF	TGTGCCAGCAGCTTAGACAGGGTGGTAGAGACCCAGTACTTC	TRBJ2-5	14	.	TRBV11-2